This T cell receptor (beta chain) emerged from a study of blood T cell repertoires in COVID-19. Study information: The cDNA or gDNA used as material had been derived from T cells, B-cell-depleted T cells, or PBMCs.

The table came from immunoSEQ multiplex PCR; TCRdb's copy has only in-frame clones and leaves some out. Of tens of thousands of clones listed, approximately 80% were seen once; the top ten hold under 25%. V lost 5 bases and J lost 0; bases outside the gene matches: 5. There are 16 residues in the CDR3. In germline, CDR1 is LNHDA, CDR2 SQIVND (reference sequence). The V and J genes are TRBV19 and TRBJ2-2; 8 bases fit TRBD1. The sample consisted of peripheral blood. The TCR sequence derives from a woman aged 80 or older with acute or convalescent COVID-19. CDR3 amino acids: CASSSDRGTNTGELFF. CDR3 nucleotides: TGTGCCAGTAGTTCCGACAGGGGAACGAACACCGGGGAGCTGTTTTTT.